This T cell receptor beta chain was found in a study of blood T cell repertoires in COVID-19 (dated by TCRdb to 2020 to 2022). Background on the whole study: The collaborator samples originated in the United States, Italy and Spain and spanned the acute and convalescent phases of COVID-19. The dataset comprised deeply sampled blood TCRbeta repertoires from subjects exposed to, actively infected with, or recovered from COVID-19. The repertoires were released in a freely available public database meant as a resource for research on the immune response to SARS-CoV-2. The samples were drawn from the first 160 participants of the ongoing ImmuneRACE study and from roughly 1,300 subjects provided by 6 global collaborators. The material from the prospective study consisted of cDNA or gDNA derived from T cells, B-cell-depleted T cells, or PBMCs. Where available, HLA class I and class II types were obtained from metadata supplied by the sample provider rather than from assay-based typing. Nearly every sample came with metadata listing a de-identified subject ID, COVID-19 status, age in years and sex. Broad study findings and their caveats: The amount of clinical and demographic metadata varied by source and participant and was provided uncurated.

The immunoSEQ Assay, a bias-controlled multiplex PCR, was used to amplify TCRbeta CDR3 regions from genomic DNA. The authors processed their data as follows. The number of nucleated cells in each sample was estimated by amplification of reference gene primers within the assay. To quantify the absolute abundance of each unique TCRbeta CDR3 rearrangement, sequence reads were collapsed and filtered. For each sample, productive Simpson clonality was calculated as the square root of Simpson's diversity index over productive rearrangements. What TCRdb holds here is the immuneACCESS table cut down to in-frame rearrangements. Part of the clones is not present; checked against another copy, under half of the missing clones reflect an unresolved V gene, and the others are unexplained. V and J calls and clone size are copied from that table; D and trimming were computed from the DNA. Recorded for this sample are a few hundred thousand clones; 85% of them occurred a single time. The top ten constitute about 17% of the sample.

Details on this clone: There is no known antigen for this receptor. Base quality data are lacking; no much larger clone is found one base away.

Participants in the prospective study were enrolled through a virtual design, were aged 18 to 89 years, and lived in 24 United States geographic areas. Cohort assignment in the prospective study relied on participant-reported clinical history from a screening survey and a study questionnaire. Recovered participants in ImmuneRACE Cohort 3 were defined by two consecutive negative NP/OP PCR tests, clearance by a healthcare professional, or resolution of symptoms. Each participant in the prospective study had whole blood, serum and a nasopharyngeal or oropharyngeal swab collected by mobile phlebotomists. Participants in the prospective study had the option to provide additional blood draws and questionnaires over an approximately 2-month period. Prospective study blood samples were shipped either frozen or at room temperature before DNA extraction. V is pared back by 5 bases and J by 6 bases, with 19 bases lying between the germline termini. The CDR3, from cysteine to phenylalanine, totals 16 residues. Only the CDR3 region is kept as DNA, spanning 48 bases read in frame from base 1. Per the germline V gene (reference sequence), LNHDA is the CDR1 and SQIVND is the CDR2.

The sample consisted of PBMCs or T cells enriched from blood (not recorded which). This chain is built from TRBV19 and TRBJ2-2, and the D gene may be TRBD2, 5 bases matching. The clonotype was recovered from a man in his forties who had recovered from COVID-19. Here is the DNA: TGTGCCAGTAGTCACCGGACGGGGTATAGGCCCGGGGAGCTGTTTTTT. Its coded protein is CASSHRTGYRPGELFF.